Detailed here is one T cell receptor beta chain. J gave up 3 bases and V 4 bases, and 3 bases lay outside the gene matches. Germline CDR1 and CDR2: SGHDN and FVKESK. The CDR3 length is 15 residues. The data belong to a study of T cell changes during pregnancy in multiple sclerosis. TCRdb's table, derived via immunoSEQ multiplex PCR, lists solely in-frame clones and lacks some. The data hold 50,000 or so clones, with roughly 92% observed a single time. V gene TRBV14 combines with J gene TRBJ2-3; TRBD1 matches at 11 bases. The sequences come from CD4+ T cells from peripheral blood mononuclear cells, collected in the second trimester of pregnancy. This TCR came from a female donor with multiple sclerosis, enrolled in a pregnancy study. CDR3 DNA sequence: TGTGCCAGCAGCCGAGGGACAGGGGGGACAGATACGCAGTATTTT. Amino acids: CASSRGTGGTDTQYF.